Included here is one T cell receptor beta chain sequence, with context. The data are from a study of PD-L1 blockade in urothelial cancer. Study in general: Patients with male sex and bladder-origin urothelial cancer accounted for about 85% of the roughly 29 enrolled. The patients had undergone anywhere from 0 to 3 prior chemotherapy regimens.

Time point: pretreatment peripheral blood. Anywhere from 1 to 8 samples came from each patient, spanning pretreatment and on-treatment. Produced via immunoSEQ multiplex PCR; TCRdb's table is partial and in-frame only. The repertoire includes under 95,000 clones, roughly 89% of them detected once, and over 2% sits in the top ten. Looked up from germline, CDR1 is LNHDA and CDR2 is SQIVND (reference sequence). Trimming took 10 bases from V and 1 from J, leaving 13 bases between them. CDR3 size: 13 residues. This clonotype was obtained from a man in his 60s with urothelial cancer. The starting material was PBMCs, obtained around atezolizumab (anti-PD-L1) treatment. V is TRBV19 and J is TRBJ1-1; maybe TRBD1 (6 bases). CDR3 in amino acids: CATLDRRNTEAFF. As DNA, the CDR3 is TGTGCCACCTTAGACAGGCGGAACACTGAAGCTTTCTTT.